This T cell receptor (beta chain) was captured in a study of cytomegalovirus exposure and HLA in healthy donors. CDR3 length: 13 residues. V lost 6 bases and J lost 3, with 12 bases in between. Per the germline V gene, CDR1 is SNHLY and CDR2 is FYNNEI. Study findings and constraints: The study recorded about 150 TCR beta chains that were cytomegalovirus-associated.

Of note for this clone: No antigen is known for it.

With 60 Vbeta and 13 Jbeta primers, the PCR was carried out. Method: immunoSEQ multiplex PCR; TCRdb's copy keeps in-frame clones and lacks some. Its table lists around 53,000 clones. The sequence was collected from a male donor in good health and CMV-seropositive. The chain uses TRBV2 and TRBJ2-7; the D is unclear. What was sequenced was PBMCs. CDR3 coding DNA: TGTGCCAGCAGCCTGCCGGTGAGCTACGAGCAGTACTTC. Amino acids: CASSLPVSYEQYF.